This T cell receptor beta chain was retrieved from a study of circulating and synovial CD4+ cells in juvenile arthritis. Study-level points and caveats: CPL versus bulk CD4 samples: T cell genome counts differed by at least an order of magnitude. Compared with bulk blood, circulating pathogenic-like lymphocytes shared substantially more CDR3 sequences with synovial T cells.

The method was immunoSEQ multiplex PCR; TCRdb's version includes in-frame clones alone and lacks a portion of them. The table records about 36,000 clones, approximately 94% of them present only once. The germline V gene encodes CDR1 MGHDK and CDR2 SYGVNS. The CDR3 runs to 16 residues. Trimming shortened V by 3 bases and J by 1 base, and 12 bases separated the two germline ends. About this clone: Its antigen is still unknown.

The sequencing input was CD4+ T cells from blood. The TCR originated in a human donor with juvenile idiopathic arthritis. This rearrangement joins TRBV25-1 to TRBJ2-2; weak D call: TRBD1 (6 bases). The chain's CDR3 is CASSERAGVNTGELFF. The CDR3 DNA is TGTGCCAGCAGTGAGCGGGCAGGGGTGAACACCGGGGAGCTGTTTTTT.